Below, 5 T cell receptor beta chains from the same sample are listed, as sequenced in a study of cytomegalovirus exposure and HLA in healthy donors (dated by TCRdb to the late 2010s). The library was made by the immunoSEQ multiplex PCR assay. The table comes from immuneACCESS by way of TCRdb, which keeps in-frame sequences with V and J called. Part of the clones is missing from these tables; in studies checked, under half for an unresolved V gene and the rest for unknown reasons. Present in this sample are some 120,000 clones, 85% to 90% of which were seen just once. The leading ten clones occupy about 1.5% of the sample. Sequencing used PBMCs. The receptor set was obtained from a man aged 25 to 40 in good health and CMV-seronegative.

The rearrangement links TRBV5-1 to TRBJ2-5; 9 bases agree with TRBD1. The junction had 10 bases not matched to a gene; V was cut back by 5 bases and J by 5 bases. CDR3 length: 15 amino acids. Germline values: CDR1 SGHRS, CDR2 YFSETQ. The CDR3 here is CASRRTGDDLETQYF. CDR3 nucleotide sequence: TGCGCCAGCAGAAGGACAGGGGACGACCTGGAGACCCAGTACTTC.

The chain links TRBV5-1 to TRBJ2-3; 8 nucleotides align to TRBD1. CDR3 length: 15 amino acids. V lost 2 bases, J lost 1 base, and 3 bases stayed unmatched. The germline gives CDR1 SGHRS, CDR2 YFSETQ. The CDR3 coding sequence is TGCGCCAGCAGCTTACGGGGACAGGGCACAGATACGCAGTATTTT. Protein: CASSLRGQGTDTQYF.

This chain joins TRBV10-2 and TRBJ2-7; D may be TRBD2 (6 bases). Germline lookup yields CDR1 WSHSY and CDR2 SAAADI. Trimming took off 6 bases at V and 2 bases at J, with 29 bases between the two ends. The CDR3 sequence is 19 residues long. This chain's CDR3 is CASRESVGGIIAVTYEQYF. DNA of the CDR3: TGCGCCAGCAGAGAATCGGTCGGAGGGATTATAGCGGTAACCTACGAGCAGTACTTC.

The V and J genes are TRBV9 and TRBJ1-2, with 9 bases identical to TRBD1. With 0 bases clipped from V and 2 bases from J, the junction kept 5 bases outside the gene matches. The CDR3 length is 16 residues. Germline CDR1 SGDLS, CDR2 YYNGEE. The CDR3 DNA follows: TGTGCCAGCAGCGTAGACGACAGGGGGAAGAACTATGGCTACACCTTC. Its translation is CASSVDDRGKNYGYTF.

The genes are TRBV29-1 and TRBJ2-7, with D hard to call. With 5 bases removed from V and 3 bases from J, the gap between germline ends came to 8 bases. Germline V gives CDR1 SQVTM, CDR2 ANQGSEA. This CDR3 has 11 residues. This CDR3 reads CSVITSYEQYF. The CDR3 nucleotides are TGCAGCGTTATTACCAGCTACGAGCAGTACTTC.